This T cell receptor beta chain was recorded in a study of cytomegalovirus exposure and HLA in healthy donors. The length of the CDR3 is 13 residues. Germline values: CDR1 SEHNR, CDR2 FQNEAQ (reference sequence). The V gene end was trimmed by 10 bases and the J gene end by 4 bases; junction bases not matched to a gene: 7. PCR was performed using 60 Vbeta and 13 Jbeta primers. Assay: immunoSEQ multiplex PCR; the TCRdb copy retains only in-frame clones and omits some. The sample consists of 65,000 to 95,000 clones, 70% to 80% of them appearing once. The sequenced sample was PBMCs. This receptor was taken from a man in his thirties or forties in good health and CMV-seronegative. The chain is built from TRBV7-9 and TRBJ1-5; 7 bases are shared with TRBD1. The DNA of the CDR3 is TGTGCCACCACAGGGGCGCTAAATCAGCCCCAGCATTTT. It codes for CATTGALNQPQHF.